These 14 T cell receptor beta chains were all obtained from the same sample, sequenced in a study of Graves' ophthalmopathy and Graves' hyperthyroidism. The study amplified TCR beta CDR3 regions using RNA transcripts. First-round RT-PCR relied on HTBI primers, and a second-round multiplex PCR came next. TCRdb re-analysed the multiplex PCR reads in MiXCR, keeping a single row per CDR3 protein. Of a few hundred thousand distinct CDR3 sequences detected, about a sixth appear once; the ten largest clones hold roughly 2.4%. Sequenced material: peripheral blood. Source of these receptors: an adult woman with stable Graves' hyperthyroidism.

This clonotype was counted at least ten times. The chain has TRBV6-2 or TRBV6-3 and TRBJ1-1; tentatively, D is TRBD1 (6 bases). Trimming shortened V by 0 bases and J by 3 bases, and 14 bases separated the two germline ends. The length of the CDR3 is 16 residues. Germline V gene sequence: CDR1 MNHEY, CDR2 SVGEGT. CDR3: CASSYSWGAADTEAFF. As DNA, the CDR3 is TGTGCCAGCAGTTACTCATGGGGGGCGGCGGACACTGAAGCTTTCTTT.

This clonotype was detected many times. J is TRBJ2-7 and V is TRBV7-8; D remains unclear. This CDR3 comprises 15 residues. Trimming shortened V by 3 bases and J by 0 bases, and 12 bases separated the two germline ends. Germline V gene data show CDR1 as SGHVS and CDR2 as FQNEAQ. CDR3 coding DNA: TGTGCCAGCAGCTTCCGAGATAAAAGCTCCTACGAGCAGTACTTC. The encoded protein is CASSFRDKSSYEQYF.

At least ten counts were recorded for this clonotype. The chain couples TRBV2 to TRBJ2-7; no firm D call. Between the trimmed V and J ends, which lost 3 bases and 2 bases, there was a span of 20 bases. There are 17 residues in the CDR3. The germline V gene encodes CDR1 SNHLY and CDR2 FYNNEI. In DNA form, the CDR3 reads TGTGCCAGCAGTGACTCCGACCCATCCCCTGTACCCTACGAGCAGTACTTC. Translation gives CASSDSDPSPVPYEQYF.

V is TRBV20-1 and J is TRBJ2-7; a possible D gene is TRBD2 (5 bases). CDR1 is DFQATT and CDR2 is SNEGSKA in the germline V gene (reference sequence). This CDR3 is 14 amino acids long. Trimming left V 2 bases short and J 3 bases short, with 14 bases between. The CDR3 reads CSARNPNGDYEQYF. The CDR3 region has the DNA TGCAGTGCTAGAAACCCTAACGGGGACTACGAGCAGTACTTC.

This clonotype has ten or more counts. The chain uses TRBV30 and TRBJ2-2; 7 bases are shared with TRBD1. Germline V gene sequence: CDR1 GTSNPN, CDR2 SVGIG (reference sequence). This CDR3 is 12 amino acids long. V shed 8 bases, J shed 1 base, and the junction held 1 base outside the gene matches. The CDR3 region is CARQGNTGELFF. The CDR3 nucleotides are TGTGCCAGACAGGGGAACACCGGGGAGCTGTTTTTT.

This clonotype showed up many times. CDR3 residues: CASSPLDRDSPLHF. CDR3 coding DNA: TGTGCCAGCTCACCTCTGGACAGGGACTCACCCCTCCACTTT. This chain uses TRBV18 with TRBJ1-6; TRBD1 aligns across 8 bases. The germline gives CDR1 KGHSH, CDR2 LQKENI. The CDR3 is 14 residues long. V lost 3 bases and J lost 10; bases outside the gene matches: 5.

The sample holds many counts of this clonotype. CDR3 bases: TGTGCCAGCAGTTTGGGGTGGAGGGGCAGCGGCTACACCTTC. Translated, it gives CASSLGWRGSGYTF. The rearrangement links TRBV28 to TRBJ1-2; weak D call: TRBD1 (5 bases). The germline V and J ends were trimmed by 3 bases and 8 bases, with 16 bases remaining between them. CDR1 MDHEN and CDR2 SYDVKM come from the germline V gene. The CDR3 is made up of 14 amino acids.

In its sample, this clonotype was seen many times. V and J are TRBV28 and TRBJ2-5, with D perhaps matching TRBD2 (5 bases). Per the germline V gene, CDR1 is MDHEN and CDR2 is SYDVKM. Deletions cut 7 bases from V and 5 bases from J, with 14 bases between. The CDR3 totals 13 residues. The CDR3 spells CASTRTRGETQYF. The DNA of the CDR3 is TGTGCCAGCACTCGGACTCGAGGCGAGACCCAGTACTTC.

The chain is built from TRBV5-1 and TRBJ2-5, with 8 bases identical to TRBD1. The CDR3 contains 18 residues. Losses at the gene ends were 0 bases for V and 2 bases for J; bases not matched to a gene: 12. Germline values: CDR1 SGHRS, CDR2 YFSETQ. The CDR3 sequence: CASSLGGRTGNAQETQYF. For the CDR3, the DNA is TGCGCCAGCAGCTTGGGCGGCCGGACAGGGAATGCTCAAGAGACCCAGTACTTC. The whole variable domain, remainder taken from reference TRBV5-1 and TRBJ2-5, is KAGVTQTPRYLIKTRGQQVTLSCSPISGHRSVSWYQQTPGQGLQFLFEYFSETQRNKGNFPGRFSGRQFSNSRSEMNVSTLELGDSALYLCASSLGGRTGNAQETQYFGPGTRLLVL.

In the case of this clonotype: It may be a read error: a sequence one base away is much more abundant. The V and J genes are TRBV20-1 and TRBJ2-2; D could derive from TRBD1 or TRBD2 (5 bases each). The CDR3 spans 12 residues. In germline, CDR1 is DFQATT, CDR2 SNEGSKA (reference sequence). The CDR3 coding sequence is TGCAGTGCTAGATCGGGGACCGGGGAGCTGATTTTT. Translating it yields CSARSGTGELIF.

The table lists this clonotype with many counts. V gene TRBV15 combines with J gene TRBJ1-1; weak D call: TRBD1 (6 bases). The germline V gene has CDR1 LNHNV and CDR2 YYDKDF (reference sequence). The CDR3 totals 14 residues. Trimming pared 8 bases from V and 0 bases from J, leaving 13 bases between. CDR3 region: CATRRGQLNTEAFF. CDR3 sequence (DNA): TGTGCCACCCGGCGCGGACAGTTGAACACTGAAGCTTTCTTT.

In DNA form, the CDR3 reads TGTGCCATAGGTCTAATCGCCACTGAAGCTTTCTTT. This translates into CAIGLIATEAFF. This sequence joins TRBV6-1 and TRBJ1-1; D gene unclear. The CDR3 length is 12 residues. The V end was cut by 10 bases, the J end by 4 bases, with 13 bases between. Germline CDR1 MNHNS, CDR2 SASEGT.

Points on this clonotype: This may stem from a read error, because a much larger clone lies one nucleotide away. The chain combines TRBV3-1 with TRBJ2-7, with TRBD1 matching 10 bases. The CDR3 is made up of 14 amino acids. The germline V gene encodes CDR1 LGHDT and CDR2 YNNKEL (reference sequence). CDR3 nucleotide sequence: TGTGCCTGCAGCCAATCCGACAGGGGGCGGGAGCAGTACTTC. Its translation: CACSQSDRGREQYF.

This clonotype was found many times. Just one base apart from a much larger clone, this may be a read error. This likely comes from a read error, as the CDR3 has no conserved phenylalanine or tryptophan at its end. The CDR3: CASSRTPSNTEAFL. The CDR3 nucleotides read TGTGCCAGCAGTAGAACACCCTCGAACACTGAAGCTTTCCTT. This sequence joins TRBV12-3 or TRBV12-4 and TRBJ1-1; D remains ambiguous. CDR3 length: 14 amino acids. Trimming cost V 5 bases and J 1 base, with 11 bases left between them.